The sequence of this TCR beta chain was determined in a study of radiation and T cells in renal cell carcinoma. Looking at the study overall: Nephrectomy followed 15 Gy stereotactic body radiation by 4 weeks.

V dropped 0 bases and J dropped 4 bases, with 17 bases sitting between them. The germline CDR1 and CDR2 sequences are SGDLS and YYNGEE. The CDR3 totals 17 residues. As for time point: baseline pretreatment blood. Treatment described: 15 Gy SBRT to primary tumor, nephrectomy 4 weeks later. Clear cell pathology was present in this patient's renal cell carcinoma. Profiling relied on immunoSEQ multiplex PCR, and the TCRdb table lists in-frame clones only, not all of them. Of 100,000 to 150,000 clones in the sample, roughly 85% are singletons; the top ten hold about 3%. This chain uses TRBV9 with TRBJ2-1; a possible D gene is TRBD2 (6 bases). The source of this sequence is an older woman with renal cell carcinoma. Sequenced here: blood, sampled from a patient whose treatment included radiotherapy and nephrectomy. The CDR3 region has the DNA TGTGCCAGCAGCGTAGTTGGGGACGGGGGATTATACAATGAGCAGTTCTTC. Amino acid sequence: CASSVVGDGGLYNEQFF.